This T cell receptor beta chain was retrieved from a study of T cell responses to AZD1222 COVID-19 vaccine. Notes on the study in general: Mapped onto spike, vaccine-associated CD4 TCRs spanned it and were dominant at 160-218 and 743-854. At baseline, just a handful of AZD1222 recipients tested seropositive. In all cases, repertoires were sampled only after the peak T cell response. Two AZD1222 administrations were followed by greater Spike-specific TCR breadth and depth.

On this clone itself: The antigen remains undetermined.

The CDR3 totals 14 residues. Trimming shortened V by 3 bases and J by 6 bases, and 12 bases separated the two germline ends. CDR1 is SNHLY, CDR2 FYNNEI, per germline. Data came from immunoSEQ multiplex PCR; TCRdb stores just in-frame clones and leaves some out. The sample lists around 130,000 clones, roughly nine tenths occurring once. The material was peripheral blood, obtained on day 0 of AZD1222 vaccination. V gene TRBV2 combines with J gene TRBJ1-5, with a weak D call TRBD1 (6 bases). The TCR was taken from an adult in good health. CDR3 protein: CASSEQGQGQPQHF. CDR3 coding DNA: TGTGCCAGCAGTGAGCAGGGGCAGGGTCAGCCCCAGCATTTT.